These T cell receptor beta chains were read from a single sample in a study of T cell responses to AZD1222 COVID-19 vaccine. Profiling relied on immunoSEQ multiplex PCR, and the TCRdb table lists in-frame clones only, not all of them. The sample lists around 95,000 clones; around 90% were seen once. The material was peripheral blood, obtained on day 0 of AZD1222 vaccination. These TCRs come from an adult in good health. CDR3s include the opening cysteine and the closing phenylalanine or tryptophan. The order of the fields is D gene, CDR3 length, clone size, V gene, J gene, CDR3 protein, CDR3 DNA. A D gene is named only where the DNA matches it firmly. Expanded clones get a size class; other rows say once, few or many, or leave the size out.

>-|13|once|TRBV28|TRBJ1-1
CASSTGMDTEAFF
TGTGCCAGCAGTACAGGGATGGATACTGAAGCTTTCTTT
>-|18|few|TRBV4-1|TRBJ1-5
CASSQVDLGLGGNQPQHF
TGCGCCAGCAGCCAAGTGGACCTTGGACTTGGGGGCAATCAGCCCCAGCATTTT
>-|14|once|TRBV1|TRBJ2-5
CTSTIGLPQETQYF
TGCACCAGCACCATTGGACTTCCCCAAGAGACCCAGTACTTC
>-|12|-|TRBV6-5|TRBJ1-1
CASSPKQGGAFF
TGTGCCAGCAGTCCCAAGCAAGGTGGAGCTTTCTTT
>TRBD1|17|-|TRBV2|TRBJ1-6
CASSTRTGSSYNSPLHF
TGTGCCAGCAGCACAAGGACAGGGAGCTCCTATAATTCACCCCTCCACTTT
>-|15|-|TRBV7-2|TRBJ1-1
CASSHAGTWDTEAFF
TGTGCCAGCAGCCACGCCGGGACATGGGACACTGAAGCTTTCTTT
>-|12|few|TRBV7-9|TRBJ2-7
CASSLVPYEQYF
TGTGCCAGCAGCTTAGTACCCTACGAGCAGTACTTC
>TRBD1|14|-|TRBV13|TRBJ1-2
CASSVDRGSSGYTF
TGTGCCAGCAGCGTAGACAGGGGGTCCTCTGGCTACACCTTC
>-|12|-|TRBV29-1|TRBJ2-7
CSVAGSSYEQYF
TGCAGCGTTGCCGGCAGTTCCTACGAGCAGTACTTC
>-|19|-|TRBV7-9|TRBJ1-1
CASSLGKQNHRVRDTEAFF
TGTGCCAGCAGCTTAGGGAAACAAAATCACAGGGTTAGGGACACTGAAGCTTTCTTT
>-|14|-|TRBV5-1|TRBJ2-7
CASSLGGRNYEQYF
TGCGCCAGCAGCTTGGGGGGGCGGAACTACGAGCAGTACTTC
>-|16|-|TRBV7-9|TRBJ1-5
CASSLAGAGSNQPQHF
TGTGCCAGCAGCTTAGCGGGGGCGGGAAGCAATCAGCCCCAGCATTTT
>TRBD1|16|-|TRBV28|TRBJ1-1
CASSFIHQGAGTEAFF
TGTGCCAGCAGTTTTATCCACCAGGGGGCGGGTACTGAAGCTTTCTTT
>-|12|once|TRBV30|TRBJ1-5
CAWSAPNQPQHF
TGTGCCTGGAGTGCTCCCAATCAGCCCCAGCATTTT
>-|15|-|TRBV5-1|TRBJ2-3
CASSLTGASTDTQYF
TGCGCCAGCAGCTTGACGGGAGCTAGCACAGATACGCAGTATTTT
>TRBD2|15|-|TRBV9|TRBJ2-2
CASSVREGHTGELFF
TGTGCCAGCAGCGTCCGGGAGGGGCACACCGGGGAGCTGTTTTTT
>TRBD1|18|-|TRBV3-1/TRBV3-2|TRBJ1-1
CASSHSIGRGLMNTEAFF
TGTGCCAGCAGTCACTCAATCGGGAGGGGGCTCATGAACACTGAAGCTTTCTTT
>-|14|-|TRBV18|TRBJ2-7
CASSVATEAPEQYF
TGTGCCAGCTCGGTTGCGACAGAGGCCCCCGAGCAGTACTTC
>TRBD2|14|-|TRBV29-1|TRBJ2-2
CSAGTSLNTGELFF
TGCAGCGCCGGGACTAGTCTGAACACCGGGGAGCTGTTTTTT
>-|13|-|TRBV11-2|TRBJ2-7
CASSLGAHYEQYF
TGTGCCAGCAGCTTAGGAGCACACTACGAGCAGTACTTC
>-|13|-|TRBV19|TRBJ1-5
CASGLTPDQPQHF
TGTGCCAGTGGACTGACCCCTGATCAGCCCCAGCATTTT
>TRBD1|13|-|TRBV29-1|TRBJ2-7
CSATGTASYEQYF
TGCAGCGCTACCGGGACAGCTTCCTACGAGCAGTACTTC
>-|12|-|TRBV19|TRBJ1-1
CASSRDGGYAFF
TGTGCCAGTAGTCGCGACGGTGGTTACGCTTTCTTT
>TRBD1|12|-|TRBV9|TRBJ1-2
CASSVQTGGYTF
TGTGCCAGCAGCGTACAGACAGGGGGCTACACCTTC
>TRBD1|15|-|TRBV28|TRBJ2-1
CASSPGQGARNEQFF
TGTGCCAGCAGCCCAGGACAGGGGGCGCGGAATGAGCAGTTCTTC
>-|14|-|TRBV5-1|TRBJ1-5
CASSLGGSNQPQHF
TGCGCCAGCAGCTTGGGAGGGAGCAATCAGCCCCAGCATTTT
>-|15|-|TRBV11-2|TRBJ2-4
CASSHPTLAKNIQYF
TGTGCCAGCAGTCACCCCACCCTAGCCAAAAACATTCAGTACTTC
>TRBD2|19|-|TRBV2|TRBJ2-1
CASRGIGANSGRPYTEQFF
TGTGCCAGCCGCGGAATTGGGGCCAATAGCGGGAGGCCCTACACTGAGCAGTTCTTC
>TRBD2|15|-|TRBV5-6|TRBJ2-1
CASSLAGLAGVEQFF
TGTGCCAGCAGCTTGGCAGGGCTAGCGGGAGTTGAGCAGTTCTTC
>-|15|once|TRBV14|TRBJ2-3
CASSQSGPGTDTQYF
TGTGCCAGCAGCCAAAGCGGACCCGGCACAGATACGCAGTATTTT
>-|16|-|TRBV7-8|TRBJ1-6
CASTPKEARGTSPLHF
TGTGCCAGCACCCCTAAGGAAGCTAGGGGGACTTCACCCCTCCACTTT
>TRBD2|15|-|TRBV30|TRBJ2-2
CAWSNQREFPGELFF
TGTGCCTGGAGTAATCAGCGGGAGTTCCCCGGGGAGCTGTTTTTT
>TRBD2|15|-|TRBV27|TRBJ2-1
CASSLTPGTRFEQFF
TGTGCCAGCAGCCTAACCCCCGGGACTAGATTTGAGCAGTTCTTC
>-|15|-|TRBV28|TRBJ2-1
CASSRNFGGRDEQFF
TGTGCCAGCAGTCGAAATTTCGGGGGCCGGGATGAGCAGTTCTTC
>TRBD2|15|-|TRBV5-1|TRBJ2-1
CASSTGLATHNEQFF
TGCGCCAGCAGTACTGGACTAGCGACCCACAATGAGCAGTTCTTC
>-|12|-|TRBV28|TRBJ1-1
CASSLIGTEAFF
TGTGCCAGCAGTTTGATAGGCACTGAAGCTTTCTTT
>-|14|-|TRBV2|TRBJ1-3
CASSETRNGNTIYF
TGTGCCAGCAGTGAAACCAGAAATGGAAACACCATATATTTT
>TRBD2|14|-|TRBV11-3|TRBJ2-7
CASSSGRAPYEQYF
TGTGCCAGCAGCTCCGGGAGGGCCCCCTACGAGCAGTACTTC
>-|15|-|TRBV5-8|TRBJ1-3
CASSRSGASGNTIYF
TGTGCCAGCAGTCGTTCGGGGGCGTCTGGAAACACCATATATTTT
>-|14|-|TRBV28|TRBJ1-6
CASSLTWGDSPLHF
TGTGCCAGCAGTTTGACGTGGGGCGATTCACCCCTCCACTTT
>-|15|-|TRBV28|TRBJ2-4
CASSLGGGSKNIQYF
TGTGCCAGCAGTTTAGGTGGGGGTAGCAAAAACATTCAGTACTTC
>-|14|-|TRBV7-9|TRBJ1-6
CASSPSGPNSPLHF
TGTGCCAGCAGCCCCTCGGGACCTAATTCACCCCTCCACTTT
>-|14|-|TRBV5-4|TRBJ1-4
CASSLGRANEKLFF
TGTGCCAGCAGCTTGGGCAGGGCGAATGAAAAACTGTTTTTT
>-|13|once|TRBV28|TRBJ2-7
CASSLDSYYEQYF
TGTGCCAGCAGTCTGGACAGCTACTACGAGCAGTACTTC
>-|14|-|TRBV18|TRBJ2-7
CASSPGRAPYEQYF
TGTGCCAGCTCACCGGGCCGGGCACCTTACGAGCAGTACTTC
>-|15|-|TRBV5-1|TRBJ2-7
CASSLVPSIPYEQYF
TGCGCCAGCAGCTTGGTCCCCTCAATACCCTACGAGCAGTACTTC
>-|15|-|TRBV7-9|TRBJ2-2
CASSVGAANTGELFF
TGTGCCAGCAGCGTAGGGGCTGCGAACACCGGGGAGCTGTTTTTT
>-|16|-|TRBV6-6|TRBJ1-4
CASSFPQSTTNEKLFF
TGTGCCAGCAGTTTTCCCCAGTCGACAACTAATGAAAAACTGTTTTTT
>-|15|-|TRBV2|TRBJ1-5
CASSEVGWGNQPQHF
TGTGCCAGCAGTGAAGTTGGGTGGGGCAATCAGCCCCAGCATTTT
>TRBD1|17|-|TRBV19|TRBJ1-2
CASSIGSIDRVRYGYTF
TGTGCCAGTAGTATAGGTTCCATCGACAGGGTTCGGTATGGCTACACCTTC
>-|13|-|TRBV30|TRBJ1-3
CAWSVDLGNTIYF
TGTGCCTGGAGTGTAGATCTGGGAAACACCATATATTTT
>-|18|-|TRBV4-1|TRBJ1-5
CASSQDIQTVYSNQPQHF
TGCGCCAGCAGCCAAGATATCCAGACAGTCTATAGCAATCAGCCCCAGCATTTT
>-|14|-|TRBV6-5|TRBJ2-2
CASSPEFVGGELFF
TGTGCCAGCAGCCCAGAGTTCGTCGGCGGGGAGCTGTTTTTT